The T cell receptor beta chain described here comes from a study of identical twins. General observations from the study: Insertions ran lower in abundant cord blood beta clonotypes, though not in memory repertoires.

CDR1 and CDR2 (germline): DFQATT, SNEGSKA (reference sequence). The CDR3 contains 14 residues. Between the trimmed V and J ends, which lost 3 bases and 4 bases, there was a span of 15 bases. To note about this clonotype: Its target is unknown.

MiXCR, run by TCRdb on the 5' RACE reads, gives a single entry per CDR3 protein. The table lists some 500,000 distinct CDR3 sequences, roughly a fifth of them singletons, with around 0.9% in the top ten. This same sample was also taken into another study, of T cells expressing NK-cell markers. That publication notes: One observes that, in several donors, these clonotypes were also the leading ones within the CD3+CD56-NKG2C+ fraction.

The sequence was obtained from a woman aged 18-29 years in good health. The source material was CD4+ T cells sorted from blood. J is TRBJ1-1 and V is TRBV20-1; perhaps TRBD1 as D (6 bases). CDR3 protein: CSARVGGPSTEAFF. CDR3 DNA sequence: TGCAGTGCTAGGGTGGGGGGCCCGAGCACTGAAGCTTTCTTT.